These T cell receptor beta chains were read from a single sample in a study of patients and donors after allogeneic stem cell transplantation. TCRdb processed the RT-PCR reads anew with MiXCR; each CDR3 protein has one entry. The sample shows 10,000 to 15,000 distinct CDR3 sequences, 20% to 25% of them seen only once. Sequenced input: blood, either unsorted or a sorted T cell fraction (not recorded which). The receptors originated from a human donor who was either an allogeneic HSCT recipient or a stem cell or donor lymphocyte infusion donor (not recorded which). It is not recorded whose cells these are; they may come from a transplant donor. Both conserved end residues are part of each CDR3. A D gene is named only where the DNA matches it firmly. Rows give clone size only sometimes, using once, few, many, or a class for an expanded clone.

TRBJ1-2,.,.,TRBV5-1,CASSPGGHQADGYTF,TGCGCCAGCAGCCCGGGGGGGCACCAGGCGGATGGCTACACCTTC
TRBJ2-5,.,.,TRBV10-3,CAIKNSALETQYF,TGTGCCATCAAAAATAGCGCGCTAGAGACCCAGTACTTC
TRBJ1-2,TRBD1,few,TRBV6-2/TRBV6-3,CASSSGQGSHGYTF,TGTGCCAGCAGTTCTGGACAGGGGAGCCATGGCTACACCTTC
TRBJ1-3,TRBD1,.,TRBV7-9,CASSPRTGPGNTIYF,TGTGCCAGCAGCCCTCGGACAGGCCCCGGAAACACCATATATTTT
TRBJ1-1,.,few,TRBV7-8,CASSLFAGAEAFF,TGTGCCAGCAGCTTATTCGCAGGGGCTGAAGCTTTCTTT
TRBJ2-6,TRBD1,many,TRBV28,CASSSGTGFSGANVLTF,TGTGCCAGCAGTTCCGGGACAGGGTTTTCAGGGGCCAACGTCCTGACTTTC
TRBJ1-3,TRBD1,many,TRBV12-3/TRBV12-4,CASSRIAGTGGNTIYF,TGTGCCAGCAGTCGTATCGCCGGGACAGGAGGAAACACCATATATTTT
TRBJ2-5,.,.,TRBV4-3,CASSQVDGETQYF,TGCGCCAGCAGCCAAGTGGACGGAGAGACCCAGTACTTC
TRBJ2-2,.,.,TRBV7-3,CASSLGQNTGELFF,TGTGCCAGCAGCTTAGGACAGAACACCGGGGAGCTGTTTTTT
TRBJ1-2,.,few,TRBV9,CASSDQGGNYGYTF,TGTGCCAGCAGCGATCAGGGAGGGAACTATGGCTACACCTTC
TRBJ2-7,.,.,TRBV6-1,CASSEAAGPTYEQYF,TGTGCCAGCAGTGAAGCGGCAGGGCCAACCTACGAGCAGTACTTC
TRBJ2-1,.,once,TRBV28,CASSSPRGRVNEQFF,TGTGCCAGCAGTTCCCCTAGGGGGAGAGTAAATGAGCAGTTCTTC
TRBJ1-3,.,.,TRBV28,CASSWTAGNTIYF,TGTGCCAGCAGTTGGACCGCTGGAAACACCATATATTTT
TRBJ1-1,.,many,TRBV5-1,CASSSAGNTEAFF,TGCGCCAGCAGCTCAGCTGGGAACACTGAAGCTTTCTTT
TRBJ1-6,TRBD1,few,TRBV13,CASSRQGRDSPLHF,TGTGCCAGCAGTCGACAGGGTAGGGATTCACCCCTCCACTTT
TRBJ1-5,TRBD1,few,TRBV5-4,CASSRQGSNQPQHF,TGTGCCAGCAGCAGACAGGGGAGCAATCAGCCCCAGCATTTT
TRBJ2-3,.,few,TRBV10-3,CAISVGSPDTQYF,TGTGCCATCAGTGTAGGGAGTCCAGATACGCAGTATTTT
TRBJ1-1,.,many,TRBV18,CASSPMSNTEAFF,TGTGCCAGCTCACCAATGAGTAACACTGAAGCTTTCTTT
TRBJ2-4,.,.,TRBV20-1,CSARGAITKNIQYF,TGCAGTGCTAGAGGAGCGATAACCAAAAACATTCAGTACTTC
TRBJ1-5,.,.,TRBV30,CAYSGTINQPQHF,TGTGCCTACTCCGGGACGATCAATCAGCCCCAGCATTTT
TRBJ1-2,.,.,TRBV20-1,CSASTGPNYGYTF,TGCAGTGCCTCGACAGGCCCCAACTATGGCTACACCTTC
TRBJ2-2,.,few,TRBV9,CASSVRTVNTGELFF,TGTGCCAGCAGCGTGAGAACAGTAAACACCGGGGAGCTGTTTTTT
TRBJ2-3,TRBD2,.,TRBV28,CASRLRLAGPDTQYF,TGTGCCAGCAGACTGAGACTAGCCGGGCCAGATACGCAGTATTTT
TRBJ2-1,TRBD1,.,TRBV7-9,CASSRTGGRDEQFF,TGTGCCAGCAGCCGGACAGGGGGCCGCGATGAGCAGTTCTTC
TRBJ1-1,TRBD1,medium-sized,TRBV5-1,CASSLDGQAGTEAFF,TGCGCCAGCAGCCTCGATGGACAGGCTGGGACTGAAGCTTTCTTT